The 5 T cell receptor beta chains below all came from one sample that was sequenced in a study of chemoradiotherapy in HPV16-positive cancers. TCRdb keeps only in-frame clones here, not all; method: immunoSEQ multiplex PCR. The sample records over 7,000 clones, roughly nine tenths being singletons. This sample was obtained from a patient who underwent chemoradiotherapy. The source of these receptors is a human donor with HPV-associated anogenital cancer.

In its sample, this clone was seen once. This chain uses TRBV7-3 with TRBJ1-2; D gene uncertain. V gave up 5 bases and J gave up 2 bases, with 15 bases separating them. Germline values: CDR1 SGHTA, CDR2 FQGTGA. This CDR3 contains 15 residues. The CDR3 DNA sequence: TGTGCCAGCAGCCCGGACCGACTACTCAACTATGGCTACACCTTC. Residues: CASSPDRLLNYGYTF.

This chain uses TRBV9 with TRBJ2-1; possibly TRBD1 for D (6 bases). The V end was cut by 0 bases, the J end by 0 bases, with 13 bases between. This CDR3 contains 17 residues. Germline values: CDR1 SGDLS, CDR2 YYNGEE. The CDR3 DNA sequence: TGTGCCAGCAGCGTAGCGACTGGGGGCGGCTCCTACAATGAGCAGTTCTTC. Its translation: CASSVATGGGSYNEQFF.

This clone was picked up a small number of times. This chain connects TRBV9 to TRBJ2-1; no firm D call. Germline V CDR1 and CDR2: SGDLS, YYNGEE. The CDR3 runs 15 residues. V was pared by 0 bases and J by 2 bases, with 9 bases between. CDR3: CASSVDLGAYNEQFF. The CDR3 coding sequence is TGTGCCAGCAGCGTAGACCTTGGGGCCTACAATGAGCAGTTCTTC.

The chain has TRBV30 and TRBJ1-1; D is possibly TRBD1 (5 bases). With 0 bases removed from V and 1 base from J, the gap between germline ends came to 18 bases. This CDR3 region has 17 residues. The germline gives CDR1 GTSNPN, CDR2 SVGIG (reference sequence). The CDR3 is CAWSVGRIIGENTEAFF. CDR3 DNA sequence: TGTGCCTGGAGTGTAGGTAGGATTATAGGGGAGAACACTGAAGCTTTCTTT.

The rearrangement links TRBV19 to TRBJ1-1, with D perhaps TRBD1 (5 bases). V was clipped by 8 bases and J by 0 bases, with 13 bases between them. CDR3 size: 14 residues. The germline CDR1 and CDR2 sequences are LNHDA and SQIVND (reference sequence). CDR3 nucleotide sequence: TGTGCCAGTCAAACCGGGACCGTGAACACTGAAGCTTTCTTT. This encodes CASQTGTVNTEAFF.